Presented here are 15 T cell receptor beta chains from one specimen sequenced in a study of human T cells and chemical hapten exposure (dated by TCRdb to the early 2020s). The library was prepared using RACE. The data were produced on a NextSeq 500. TCRdb trimmed the raw reads at Q25, called clones with MiXCR and kept productive beta chains. Rows with a matching CDR3 protein are joined into one entry that keeps the most common DNA and genes. The sample table lists 150,000 to 200,000 distinct CDR3 sequences, about a fifth of them with a count of one. Roughly 6.7% of the sample comes from the top ten. The label giving this sample's time point can be read as: patch test 1, 2 weeks after DPC sensitization. The label giving this sample's treatment or condition can be read as: therapeutic diphenylcyclopropenone sensitization with weekly scalp DPC. This sample comprised whole blood, obtained in connection with sensitization to the hapten diphenylcyclopropenone (DPC). All receptors come from a woman in her forties or fifties with alopecia areata. Some clones in this sample may be carry-over from other donors' samples.

The chain employs TRBV29-1 and TRBJ2-2, with D possibly matching TRBD2 (6 bases). Trimming cost V 4 bases and J 0 bases, with 9 bases left between them. CDR3 length: 14 amino acids. The germline gives CDR1 SQVTM, CDR2 ANQGSEA. The CDR3 DNA sequence: TGCAGCGTTGTCGGGAGAACGAACACCGGGGAGCTGTTTTTT. Its translation is CSVVGRTNTGELFF.

There are a few counts of this clonotype. The chain uses TRBV15 and TRBJ1-5, with TRBD1 identical over 7 bases. Germline V gives CDR1 LNHNV, CDR2 YYDKDF (reference sequence). The CDR3 covers 15 residues. The trim removed 3 bases at V and 3 bases at J, leaving 5 bases unmatched. The CDR3 nucleotides are TGTGCCACCAGCAGTGGTGGGACAGTCAATCAGCCCCAGCATTTT. Protein product: CATSSGGTVNQPQHF.

This rearrangement joins TRBV19 to TRBJ1-5; D call uncertain. This CDR3 is built from 14 residues. Germline V gene sequence: CDR1 LNHDA, CDR2 SQIVND (reference sequence). Trimming pared 3 bases from V and 7 bases from J, leaving 13 bases between. CDR3 amino acids: CASSISGIGQPQHF. The CDR3 DNA reads TGTGCCAGTAGTATTTCGGGAATTGGGCAGCCCCAGCATTTT.

The chain uses TRBV27 and TRBJ2-3; 13 bases fit TRBD2. The length of the CDR3 is 16 residues. CDR1 and CDR2 from the germline V gene are MNHEY and SMNVEV (reference sequence). After removal of 6 bases from V and 4 bases from J, the junction contained 7 bases not matched to a gene. The CDR3 sequence is CASRLGLAGASDTQYF. The CDR3 coding sequence is TGTGCCAGCAGACTAGGACTAGCGGGAGCTTCAGATACGCAGTATTTT.

Only a few counts were recorded for this clonotype. This chain uses TRBV27 with TRBJ1-6, with a weak D call TRBD1 (6 bases). Germline CDR1 is MNHEY and CDR2 is SMNVEV (reference sequence). The CDR3 runs 20 residues. Trimming took 4 bases from V and 1 from J, leaving 23 bases between them. The CDR3 DNA reads as TGTGCCAGCAGTTACACCGGGACAACGGGCAGGAGGTCCTATAATTCACCCCTCCACTTT. This sequence encodes CASSYTGTTGRRSYNSPLHF.

This clonotype has just a few counts. The V call is TRBV2, the J call TRBJ1-1; tentatively, D is TRBD1 (5 bases). Germline V gene sequence: CDR1 SNHLY, CDR2 FYNNEI. V was pared by 6 bases and J by 0 bases, with 11 bases between. The CDR3 runs to 14 residues. This CDR3 reads CASSGGRMNTEAFF. DNA for the CDR3: TGTGCCAGCAGCGGGGGACGGATGAACACTGAAGCTTTCTTT.

This chain uses TRBV13 with TRBJ2-7, with D tentatively TRBD2 (6 bases). The CDR3 totals 17 residues. V was shortened by 5 bases and J by 4 bases, with 24 bases between the two germline ends. Germline CDR1 is PRHDT and CDR2 is FYEKMQ (reference sequence). CDR3 sequence reads: CASSPAQFEGGLYEQYF. CDR3 DNA: TGTGCCAGCAGCCCCGCTCAGTTTGAGGGAGGTCTTTACGAGCAGTACTTC.

V and J are TRBV7-2 and TRBJ1-1, with D perhaps TRBD1 (5 bases). The CDR3 consists of 14 residues. Trimming removed 5 bases at V and 1 base at J, with 11 bases between. Germline loops: CDR1 SGHTA, CDR2 FQGNSA. CDR3 sequence reads: CASSLQGKNTEAFF. In DNA, the CDR3 is TGTGCCAGCAGCCTTCAGGGAAAGAACACTGAAGCTTTCTTT.

At least ten counts were recorded for this clonotype. CDR3: CASSKSRLVNEQFF. In DNA, the CDR3 is TGTGCCAGCAGCAAGTCCAGACTAGTTAATGAGCAGTTCTTC. The chain carries TRBV7-2 and TRBJ2-1; possibly TRBD2 for D (6 bases). Germline CDR1 SGHTA, CDR2 FQGNSA. Trimming pared 5 bases from V and 7 bases from J, leaving 15 bases between. This CDR3 contains 14 residues.

This clonotype was observed a handful of times. The chain has TRBV6-2 or TRBV6-3 and TRBJ2-7, with 11 bases lining up with TRBD2. The trim removed 10 bases at V and 0 bases at J, leaving 5 bases unmatched. CDR3 length: 14 amino acids. Germline CDR1 MNHEY, CDR2 SVGEGT. The CDR3 protein is CATRTSGRSYEQYF. The CDR3 DNA is TGTGCCACTAGGACTAGCGGGCGCTCCTACGAGCAGTACTTC.

This clonotype was detected a few times. J is TRBJ2-5 and V is TRBV7-2; D is possibly TRBD1 (6 bases). Trimming stripped 0 bases from V and 0 bases from J, with 8 bases between. Per the germline V gene, CDR1 is SGHTA and CDR2 is FQGNSA. The CDR3 has 15 residues. Written as DNA, the CDR3 is TGTGCCAGCAGCTTAGCGGGGACATACCAAGAGACCCAGTACTTC. Protein: CASSLAGTYQETQYF.

This clonotype turned up a few times. The chain uses TRBV27 and TRBJ1-1; 8 nucleotides align to TRBD1. Germline V gives CDR1 MNHEY, CDR2 SMNVEV (reference sequence). J was trimmed by 1 base and V by 8 bases; bases with no gene match: 9. The CDR3 is made up of 15 amino acids. The CDR3 sequence is CASGARGRGNTEAFF. The CDR3 DNA reads TGTGCCAGCGGAGCCAGGGGGCGCGGGAACACTGAAGCTTTCTTT.

The chain employs TRBV6-1 and TRBJ2-1; D is possibly TRBD2 (5 bases). V was clipped by 8 bases and J by 3 bases, with 17 bases between them. Germline-derived CDR1 and CDR2 are MNHNS and SASEGT. The CDR3 consists of 15 residues. The CDR3: CASALGRGFYNEQFF. The CDR3 nucleotides are TGTGCCAGCGCCCTGGGGAGAGGTTTCTACAATGAGCAGTTCTTC.

In its sample, this clonotype was seen a few times. The rearrangement links TRBV10-3 to TRBJ2-3, with D perhaps matching TRBD1 (6 bases). The CDR3 is 14 residues long. Trimming left V 3 bases short and J 5 bases short, with 12 bases between. CDR1 is ENHRY and CDR2 is SYGVKD in the germline V gene. CDR3 amino acids: CAISDPGAKDTQYF. As DNA, the CDR3 is TGTGCCATCAGTGACCCAGGGGCAAAAGATACGCAGTATTTT.

This clonotype was detected a few times. This chain joins TRBV6-2 or TRBV6-3 and TRBJ2-1; 10 bases agree with TRBD1. J gave up 6 bases and V 8 bases, and 7 bases lay outside the gene matches. The length of the CDR3 is 14 residues. Per the germline V gene, CDR1 is MNHEY and CDR2 is SVGEGT. CDR3 DNA sequence: TGTGCCAGCCTCGGGACAGGGGTTTCCAATGAGCAGTTCTTC. It yields the protein CASLGTGVSNEQFF.